This passage covers 14 T cell receptor beta chains from one sample sequenced in a study of blood T cells in healthy people across ages. Through a sample-barcoded 5' primer and a J-beta primer mix, a second PCR was run for about 6 to 12 cycles. Using its own MiXCR run on the 5' RACE reads, TCRdb lists one record per CDR3 protein. The sample includes 650,000 to 1,000,000 distinct CDR3 sequences, around 50% of them seen just once. The specimen sequenced was blood. Every receptor here comes from a man aged 80 or over in good health.

This clonotype was seen at least ten times. The J gene is TRBJ1-6, the V gene TRBV6-1, with 10 bases lining up with TRBD1. The length of the CDR3 is 14 residues. Trimming took 6 bases from V and 10 from J; bases not matched to a gene: 6. Germline V gene lookup returns CDR1 MNHNS and CDR2 SASEGT. The CDR3 DNA follows: TGTGCCAGCAGAACCGGGACAGGGGACTCACCCCTCCACTTT. This gives the protein CASRTGTGDSPLHF.

The chain couples TRBV7-3 to TRBJ2-5, with D uncertain. The germline CDR1 and CDR2 sequences are SGHTA and FQGTGA. This CDR3 comprises 14 residues. V was clipped by 3 bases and J by 5 bases, with 13 bases between them. The CDR3 nucleotides are TGTGCCAGCAGCTTTCTAAAGGGATCGGAGACCCAGTACTTC. It is translated as CASSFLKGSETQYF.

The gene calls are TRBV4-3 and TRBJ2-7, with D possibly TRBD2 on 6 matching bases. There are 16 residues in the CDR3. Between the trimmed V and J ends, which lost 3 bases and 1 base, there was a span of 16 bases. The germline gives CDR1 LGHNA, CDR2 YSLEER. The CDR3 reads CASSQFTPAGSYEQYF. The CDR3 DNA is TGCGCCAGCAGCCAGTTCACTCCGGCGGGGTCCTACGAGCAGTACTTC.

This sequence joins TRBV29-1 and TRBJ2-6; the match to TRBD1 covers 7 bases. Losses at the gene ends were 6 bases for V and 4 bases for J; bases not matched to a gene: 3. The V gene's germline CDR1 is SQVTM and CDR2 ANQGSEA. The CDR3 runs 13 residues. CDR3 bases: TGCAGCGTAAAGGGGGCCGGGGCCAACGTCCTGACTTTC. Translated: CSVKGAGANVLTF.

This clonotype has a handful of counts. The chain couples TRBV4-1 to TRBJ2-7, with TRBD1 as a possible D gene (5 bases). CDR3 length: 15 residues. Germline loops: CDR1 MGHRA, CDR2 YSYEKL. V was cut by 2 bases and J by 2 bases, with 13 bases left in between. The CDR3 region is CASSQQGLTTYEQYF. The DNA of the CDR3 is TGCGCCAGCAGCCAACAGGGTTTAACGACCTACGAGCAGTACTTC.

Only a few counts were recorded for this clonotype. The J gene is TRBJ2-5, the V gene TRBV12-3 or TRBV12-4; TRBD2 aligns across 14 bases. This CDR3 has 16 amino acids. The trim removed 5 bases at V and 5 bases at J, leaving 7 bases unmatched. CDR3 bases: TGTGCCAGCAGTATCGGGACTAGCGGGAGATCTGAGACCCAGTACTTC. It specifies CASSIGTSGRSETQYF.

The V gene is TRBV5-1, the J gene TRBJ1-1, with unresolved D. The CDR3 covers 15 residues. The V gene lost 4 bases and the J gene lost 0 bases, with 13 bases spanning the gap. CDR1 SGHRS and CDR2 YFSETQ come from the germline V gene. The CDR3 DNA reads TGCGCCAGCAGCCCTAGGGTGGATCTGAACACTGAAGCTTTCTTT. Encoded protein: CASSPRVDLNTEAFF. Filled out from reference TRBV5-1 and TRBJ1-1, the complete variable domain reads KAGVTQTPRYLIKTRGQQVTLSCSPISGHRSVSWYQQTPGQGLQFLFEYFSETQRNKGNFPGRFSGRQFSNSRSEMNVSTLELGDSALYLCASSPRVDLNTEAFFGQGTRLTVV.

In this sample, this clonotype turned up a few times. The chain links TRBV11-3 to TRBJ2-1, with D possibly matching TRBD1 (5 bases). CDR3 length equals 14 residues. Germline V CDR1 and CDR2: SGHNT, YENEEA. V lost 5 bases to trimming and J lost 6 bases, with 14 bases between them. CDR3 region: CASSPTFQGNEQFF. The CDR3, as DNA: TGTGCCAGCAGCCCTACTTTTCAGGGCAATGAGCAGTTCTTC. Full variable domain (missing parts from reference TRBV11-3 and TRBJ2-1): EAGVVQSPRYKIIEKKQPVAFWCNPISGHNTLYWYLQNLGQGPELLIRYENEEAVDDSQLPKDRFSAERLKGVDSTLKIQPAELGDSAVYLCASSPTFQGNEQFFGPGTRLTVL.

The chain couples TRBV20-1 to TRBJ1-4, with D unresolved. This CDR3 has 16 amino acids. Trimming took 0 bases from V and 7 from J, leaving 18 bases between them. From germline, CDR1 is DFQATT and CDR2 SNEGSKA (reference sequence). CDR3 sequence (DNA): TGCAGTGCTAGAGATGATCGGCGCGGGTCGGGTGAAAAACTGTTTTTT. Translating gives CSARDDRRGSGEKLFF.

The rearrangement joins TRBV2 to TRBJ1-1, with a tentative D call TRBD1 (6 bases). The germline CDR1 and CDR2 sequences are SNHLY and FYNNEI. The V end lost 11 bases, the J end lost 1 base, and 17 bases lay between the germline ends. This CDR3 has 14 amino acids. CDR3 loop: CAHARDIPNTEAFF. The DNA for the CDR3 is TGTGCCCACGCCCGGGACATCCCGAACACTGAAGCTTTCTTT. Based on the CDR3 plus reference TRBV2 and TRBJ1-1, the full variable domain is EPEVTQTPSHQVTQMGQEVILRCVPISNHLYFYWYRQILGQKVEFLVSFYNNEISEKSEIFDDQFSVERPDGSNFTLKIRSTKLEDSAMYFCAHARDIPNTEAFFGQGTRLTVV.

Worth noting for this clonotype: A much larger clone differs by one base, so this may be a read error. The rearrangement links TRBV4-2 to TRBJ2-5, with D uncertain. Trimming cost V 0 bases and J 11 bases, with 13 bases left between them. The CDR3 is 13 residues long. Germline V CDR1 and CDR2: LGHNA, YNFKEQ. As DNA, the CDR3 is TGTGCCAGCAGCCAAGATTTTGGGAATGAGCAGTACTTC. The encoded protein is CASSQDFGNEQYF.

This clonotype has just a few counts. CDR3 residues: CASSLGPRETQYF. The DNA of the CDR3 is TGTGCCAGCAGCTTAGGACCGCGGGAGACCCAGTACTTC. This chain links TRBV7-3 with TRBJ2-5; D not certain. The germline CDR1 and CDR2 sequences are SGHTA and FQGTGA. The CDR3 covers 13 residues. The V end was cut by 2 bases, the J end by 5 bases, with 9 bases between.

The gene calls are TRBV29-1 and TRBJ2-5, with D possibly matching TRBD1 (6 bases). The last part of the DNA fits TRBJ2-7 better; the J call may be wrong. The CDR3 sequence is 12 residues long. Germline CDR1 is SQVTM and CDR2 is ANQGSEA. Here the CDR3 DNA reads TGCAGCGTTGATAGGGGGTCCCACGAGCAGTACTTC. Its translation is CSVDRGSHEQYF.

The chain couples TRBV6-5 to TRBJ1-2; possibly TRBD1 for D (5 bases). The CDR3 has 13 residues. Germline CDR1 is MNHEY and CDR2 is SVGAGI. Trimming shortened V by 2 bases and J by 8 bases, and 12 bases separated the two germline ends. The CDR3 protein is CASSYQGREGYTF. In DNA form, the CDR3 reads TGTGCCAGCAGTTACCAGGGCCGAGAAGGCTACACCTTC.